This T cell receptor (beta chain) was sequenced during a study of T cell responses to AZD1222 COVID-19 vaccine (dated by TCRdb to about 2021). Regarding the complete study: TCR sequencing was performed for fewer than 250 trial participants, of whom approximately 200 were given two doses of AZD1222 and around 26 were given two doses of MenACWY control vaccine. Enrollment into the trials was organized by age into subgroups of 18-55, 56-69 and 70-plus years, and those subgroups contained 148, 28 and 57 TCR-sequenced participants, respectively.

About this clone: No antigen is known for it. Within one base of it there is no much larger clone, and no base qualities were kept.

Sample time point, as interpreted from the label and publication: about 28 days (+/-7) after the second vaccine dose. AZD1222 recipients with second doses at about 4 weeks or about 12 weeks were pooled, because spike-specific TCR depth and breadth did not differ between schedules. Vaccinee samples were obtained from the UK trials COV001 and COV002, which included a single-blind randomized controlled phase 2/3 trial of AZD1222 (ChAdOx1 nCoV-19) in healthy adults. Trial participant PBMC samples were collected at day 0 and day 28 after the second dose for TCRbeta chain sequencing. The CDR1 and CDR2 encoded by the germline V gene (reference sequence) are LNHDA and SQIVND. The trim is 5 bases for V and 0 bases for J, with a gap of 11 bases between the germline ends. The CDR3 spans 15 residues, from the cysteine through the phenylalanine. Only the CDR3 DNA is retained, 45 bases long and in frame from the first base.

The CDR3 regions of human TCRbeta chains were subjected to immunosequencing. Concerning the study's data processing: Repertoire TCRs were checked for matches against a reference library of SARS-CoV-2-specific TCRs that had been generated using the MIRA antigen-specificity platform. Breadth was defined as the fraction of unique TCRs that were SARS-CoV-2-associated. Depth was defined as the fraction of total T cells that were SARS-CoV-2-associated. Each spike-specific TCR was assigned to its reactive spike region and to a CD4 or CD8 class using the MIRA data. Log10-transformed breadth and depth values were compared by one-way ANOVA with Sidak's multiple comparisons tests. TCRdb carries this immuneACCESS record with in-frame sequences only. Its versions omit some clonotypes, under half of them owing to an unresolved V gene in the studies checked, with the rest unexplained. The D gene and trimming were derived from the DNA, and the V and J assignments and clone size from that table. Recorded for this sample are around 150,000 clones; 75% to 95% of them occurred a single time. The ten largest clones take up roughly 3.1% of the sample.

Study-level results and caveats: Reportedly, almost half of the unique spike-specific TCRs recognized epitopes lying outside the regions that are mutated in the B.1.351 and B.1.1.7 variants. Vaccine-associated CD4 TCRs spanned the whole spike protein, with dominant responses in regions 160-218 and 743-854. Conclusions about previously exposed vaccinees are limited because only five to seven AZD1222 recipients were SARS-CoV-2 seropositive at baseline. After two AZD1222 doses, both the breadth and the depth of spike-specific TCRs were significantly higher than at day 0 and than in MenACWY recipients. No day 14 peak-response samples were available, so repertoires were characterized only after the peak T cell response. The 56-69-year group was small, and its depth increase did not reach significance, likely because of low power. Participants were mostly white British and included more females than males, and it was suggested by the authors that clonal diversity may have been underestimated.

The chain joins TRBV19 to TRBJ1-3, and possibly TRBD1, on 6 matching bases. Source: peripheral blood, taken 28 days after the second AZD1222 dose. The receptor comes from an adult who received the AZD1222 COVID-19 vaccine. Here is the DNA: TGTGCCAGTAGTCCGACAGGCCACTCTGGAAACACCATATATTTT. This sequence encodes CASSPTGHSGNTIYF.